Shown below are 25 T cell receptor beta chains from a single sample sequenced in a study of blood T cell repertoires in COVID-19. The method was immunoSEQ multiplex PCR; TCRdb's version includes in-frame clones alone and lacks a portion of them. This table holds roughly 220,000 clones, around four fifths found once. The sequencing sample was made of peripheral blood. Receptor source: a woman in her sixties who had recovered from COVID-19.

V and J are TRBV2 and TRBJ2-1; D is possibly TRBD1 (6 bases). V was pared by 4 bases and J by 6 bases, with 10 bases between. The CDR3 runs 13 residues. Per the germline V gene, CDR1 is SNHLY and CDR2 is FYNNEI. The CDR3 DNA is TGTGCCAGCAGTGCACAGGGCCCCAATGAGCAGTTCTTC. Its protein is CASSAQGPNEQFF.

This clone was seen just once. This chain joins TRBV27 and TRBJ2-7, with a possible D match to TRBD2 (6 bases). Trimming removed 5 bases from V and 3 bases from J, with 11 bases in between. The germline gives CDR1 MNHEY, CDR2 SMNVEV (reference sequence). This CDR3 region has 13 residues. The CDR3 coding sequence is TGTGCCAGCAGTGCCGGGACTGGCTACGAGCAGTACTTC. Protein: CASSAGTGYEQYF.

The chain recombines TRBV5-5 with TRBJ1-1, with 10 nucleotides matching TRBD1. V trimming: 4 bases; J trimming: 4 bases; junction bases outside the gene matches: 7. Looked up from germline, CDR1 is SGHKS and CDR2 is YYEKEE (reference sequence). The CDR3 runs 15 residues. The CDR3: CASSQTGGAVTEAFF. DNA for the CDR3: TGTGCCAGCAGCCAGACAGGGGGCGCCGTCACTGAAGCTTTCTTT.

In its sample, this clone was seen a few times. Other DNA sequences in the same sample also yield this CDR3. The chain joins TRBV5-1 to TRBJ1-1; TRBD1 might be the D (6 bases). Germline CDR1 SGHRS, CDR2 YFSETQ. The V and J ends lost 3 bases and 0 bases respectively, with 9 bases between them. CDR3 length: 14 residues. The CDR3 sequence is CASSSQGLNTEAFF. DNA for the CDR3: TGCGCCAGCAGCTCACAGGGCCTGAACACTGAAGCTTTCTTT.

V usage is TRBV11-3 and J usage is TRBJ2-5; D may be TRBD2 (5 bases). This CDR3 has 17 residues. Germline loops: CDR1 SGHNT, CDR2 YENEEA. Trimming removed 5 bases at V and 5 bases at J, with 24 bases between. CDR3 nucleotides: TGTGCCAGCAGCGGACGCGCGGACCCTTCTAGAGGGGAGACCCAGTACTTC. Its protein is CASSGRADPSRGETQYF.

This chain joins TRBV5-1 and TRBJ2-2; 11 nucleotides match TRBD2. CDR1 and CDR2 (germline): SGHRS, YFSETQ. This CDR3 region has 15 residues. Trimming took 4 bases from V and 6 from J; bases not matched to a gene: 5. CDR3: CASSQTSGDAGELFF. CDR3 bases: TGCGCCAGCAGCCAGACTAGCGGGGACGCCGGGGAGCTGTTTTTT. The variable domain in full, with the rest retrieved from reference TRBV5-1 and TRBJ2-2, is KAGVTQTPRYLIKTRGQQVTLSCSPISGHRSVSWYQQTPGQGLQFLFEYFSETQRNKGNFPGRFSGRQFSNSRSEMNVSTLELGDSALYLCASSQTSGDAGELFFGEGSRLTVL.

V usage is TRBV29-1 and J usage is TRBJ1-4; 8 bases fit TRBD1. Germline V gene data show CDR1 as SQVTM and CDR2 as ANQGSEA. The CDR3 length is 14 residues. V lost 0 bases and J lost 7; bases outside the gene matches: 4. The DNA of the CDR3 is TGCAGCGTTGAAGAGGGGACAGGAGGTGAAAAACTGTTTTTT. It yields the protein CSVEEGTGGEKLFF.

The chain uses TRBV12-3 or TRBV12-4 and TRBJ2-3; D remains unclear. The CDR3 length is 13 residues. The V and J ends lost 7 bases and 2 bases respectively, with 10 bases between them. The CDR3 DNA sequence: TGTGCCAGCACCCCAACTAACACAGATACGCAGTATTTT. Encoded protein: CASTPTNTDTQYF.

The sample holds one count of this clone. The chain couples TRBV5-5 to TRBJ1-1; weak D call: TRBD1 (5 bases). Germline V gene sequence: CDR1 SGHKS, CDR2 YYEKEE (reference sequence). The CDR3 runs 13 residues. V lost 3 bases and J lost 1, with 7 bases in between. The CDR3 DNA reads TGTGCCAGCAGCTGGGGCCGGAACACTGAAGCTTTCTTT. Translating it yields CASSWGRNTEAFF. The full variable domain, rest sourced from reference TRBV5-5 and TRBJ1-1, is DAGVTQSPTHLIKTRGQQVTLRCSPISGHKSVSWYQQVLGQGPQFIFQYYEKEERGRGNFPDRFSARQFPNYSSELNVNALLLGDSALYLCASSWGRNTEAFFGQGTRLTVV.

This chain joins TRBV5-8 and TRBJ2-1; D is perhaps TRBD1 (6 bases). This CDR3 is 15 amino acids long. V was cut by 2 bases and J by 0 bases, with 9 bases left in between. Per germline, CDR1 SGHTS and CDR2 YDEGEE. CDR3 DNA sequence: TGTGCCAGCAGCTTTGGGGGCAGCTCCTACAATGAGCAGTTCTTC. It specifies CASSFGGSSYNEQFF.

J is TRBJ2-1 and V is TRBV6-2 or TRBV6-3, with 7 bases fitting TRBD1. With 2 bases clipped from V and 7 bases from J, the junction kept 8 bases outside the gene matches. This CDR3 is 15 amino acids long. Germline CDR1 and CDR2: MNHEY and SVGEGT. CDR3 nucleotide sequence: TGTGCCAGCAGTTACGACAGGGCGAGGGAGAATGAGCAGTTCTTC. The encoded protein is CASSYDRARENEQFF.

A single count supports this clone. This rearrangement joins TRBV29-1 to TRBJ2-1; 8 bases are shared with TRBD2. The CDR3 length is 14 residues. The junction had 14 bases not matched to a gene; V was cut back by 8 bases and J by 8 bases. CDR1 and CDR2 (germline): SQVTM, ANQGSEA. Here the CDR3 DNA reads TGCAGCTCCGAAGGGCGGGGGGCCATGGATGAGCAGTTCTTC. Its translation: CSSEGRGAMDEQFF.

This clone has a handful of counts. V usage is TRBV18 and J usage is TRBJ1-3; unclear D gene. The length of the CDR3 is 14 residues. V was shortened by 2 bases and J by 2 bases, with 7 bases between the two germline ends. Germline V lookup: CDR1 KGHSH, CDR2 LQKENI. CDR3 in amino acids: CASSPSAAGNTIYF. The CDR3 DNA sequence: TGTGCCAGCTCACCAAGCGCAGCTGGAAACACCATATATTTT.

CDR3 sequence reads: CASSHRGMGGYTF. The CDR3 DNA follows: TGTGCCAGCAGCCATAGGGGGATGGGTGGCTACACCTTC. This chain uses TRBV3-1 (or the pseudogene TRBV3-2) with TRBJ1-2, with D perhaps TRBD1 (6 bases). CDR1 and CDR2 (germline): LGHDT, YNNKEL (reference sequence). This CDR3 comprises 13 residues. V gave up 3 bases and J gave up 7 bases, with 12 bases separating them.

The V call is TRBV7-2, the J call TRBJ2-1; tentative D call: TRBD2 (5 bases). The ends were cut back, 5 bases at V and 5 bases at J, with 13 bases in the middle. Looked up from germline, CDR1 is SGHTA and CDR2 is FQGNSA. The CDR3 consists of 14 residues. The DNA for the CDR3 is TGTGCCAGCAGCCCGGGGTGGGGAAACAATGAGCAGTTCTTC. Amino acid sequence: CASSPGWGNNEQFF.

The CDR3 sequence is CASRGLAASTDTQYF. The CDR3 DNA reads TGTGCCAGCAGGGGACTAGCGGCCAGCACAGATACGCAGTATTTT. The genes are TRBV2 and TRBJ2-3; 11 nucleotides match TRBD2. Trimming at V came to 6 bases and at J to 0 bases, leaving 2 bases not matched to a gene. Looked up from germline, CDR1 is SNHLY and CDR2 is FYNNEI. This CDR3 region has 15 residues.

The sample holds one count of this clone. CDR3: CASSQGGGGYTF. As DNA, the CDR3 is TGTGCCAGCAGCCAAGGCGGGGGAGGCTACACCTTC. The chain has TRBV3-1 (or the pseudogene TRBV3-2) and TRBJ1-2, with TRBD1 as a possible D gene (5 bases). The CDR3 covers 12 residues. The germline V and J ends were trimmed by 1 base and 8 bases, with 8 bases remaining between them. Looked up from germline, CDR1 is LGHDT and CDR2 is YNNKEL (reference sequence).

This chain links TRBV18 with TRBJ2-7; 7 positions match TRBD2. Germline V gene sequence: CDR1 KGHSH, CDR2 LQKENI. The CDR3 sequence is 15 residues long. The V and J ends lost 5 bases and 5 bases, in that order; junction bases with no gene match: 12. This CDR3 is CASSVKLARQDEQYF. In DNA form, the CDR3 reads TGTGCCAGCTCAGTGAAACTAGCGCGGCAGGACGAGCAGTACTTC.

This clone was seen just once. This sequence joins TRBV7-9 and TRBJ1-2, with 7 nucleotides matching TRBD1. The CDR3 is made up of 15 amino acids. Per the germline V gene, CDR1 is SEHNR and CDR2 is FQNEAQ (reference sequence). V trimming: 3 bases; J trimming: 6 bases; junction bases outside the gene matches: 10. In DNA, the CDR3 is TGTGCCAGCAGCTTGGAGGGGGCGAGTTTTGATGGCTACACCTTC. Translating gives CASSLEGASFDGYTF.

The chain is built from TRBV4-2 and TRBJ1-2; D is undetermined. Germline lookup yields CDR1 LGHNA and CDR2 YNFKEQ. The CDR3 extends over 15 amino acids. Trimming left V 1 base short and J 6 bases short, with 15 bases between. The DNA for the CDR3 is TGTGCCAGCAGCCAAGGCCCTCTAACAGCGGATGGCTACACCTTC. Translated: CASSQGPLTADGYTF.

The rearrangement links TRBV10-2 to TRBJ1-2; 9 nucleotides line up with TRBD1. In germline, CDR1 is WSHSY, CDR2 SAAADI. There are 17 residues in the CDR3. The trim removed 1 base at V and 4 bases at J, leaving 10 bases unmatched. The CDR3 bases are TGCGCCAGCAGTGAGTTAAGAGGGACAGGGAGGTTCTATGGCTACACCTTC. Amino acid sequence: CASSELRGTGRFYGYTF.

The V gene is TRBV5-5, the J gene TRBJ2-5; 8 bases line up with TRBD2. Trimming cost V 0 bases and J 2 bases; bases outside gene matches: 3. This CDR3 region has 15 residues. Germline CDR1 is SGHKS and CDR2 is YYEKEE (reference sequence). This CDR3 is CASSLAGGRQETQYF. CDR3 bases: TGTGCCAGCAGCTTGGCGGGGGGGCGTCAAGAGACCCAGTACTTC.

This rearrangement joins TRBV18 to TRBJ2-3; 9 bases line up with TRBD1. This CDR3 spans 14 amino acids. Trimming at V came to 3 bases and at J to 6 bases, leaving 4 bases not matched to a gene. Germline V CDR1 and CDR2: KGHSH, LQKENI. The CDR3 nucleotides read TGTGCCAGCTCACCCACAGGGGGCGGGGATACGCAGTATTTT. Protein sequence: CASSPTGGGDTQYF.

This clone was picked up one time. The chain recombines TRBV12-3 or TRBV12-4 with TRBJ1-2; 7 nucleotides match TRBD1. There are 13 residues in the CDR3. The trim removed 5 bases at V and 2 bases at J, leaving 2 bases unmatched. As DNA, the CDR3 is TGTGCCAGCAGTCAGGACAGGAACTATGGCTACACCTTC. Its translation: CASSQDRNYGYTF.

The V and J genes are TRBV14 and TRBJ2-7, with TRBD1 as a possible D gene (6 bases). This CDR3 is built from 14 residues. The V gene's germline CDR1 is SGHDN and CDR2 FVKESK. V lost 5 bases to trimming and J lost 2 bases, with 13 bases between them. The CDR3 sequence: CASSFYRAPYEQYF. The DNA of the CDR3 is TGTGCCAGCAGCTTTTACAGGGCGCCCTACGAGCAGTACTTC.